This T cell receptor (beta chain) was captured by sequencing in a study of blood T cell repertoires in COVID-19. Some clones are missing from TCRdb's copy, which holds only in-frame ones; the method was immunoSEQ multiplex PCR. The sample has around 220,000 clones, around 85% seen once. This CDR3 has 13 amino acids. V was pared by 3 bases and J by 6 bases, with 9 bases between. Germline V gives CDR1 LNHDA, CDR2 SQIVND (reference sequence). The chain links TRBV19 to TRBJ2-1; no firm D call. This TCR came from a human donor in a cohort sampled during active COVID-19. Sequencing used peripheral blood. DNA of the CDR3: TGTGCCAGTAGTATCCCCGTCCTCAATGAGCAGTTCTTC. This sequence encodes CASSIPVLNEQFF.